A single sample is the source of the 27 T cell receptor beta chains below, sequenced in a study of T cells expressing NK-cell markers. After re-calling the 5' RACE reads, TCRdb lists one entry per CDR3 protein, DNA absent. The sample's table shows about 3,400 distinct CDR3 sequences. Sequencing used blood T cells: a sorted CD56 or NKG2C T cell subset, CD4+ or CD8+ T cells, or bulk PBMC T cells (not recorded which). The receptors shown here come from a man aged 18 to 70 in good health.

The chain employs TRBV7-9 and TRBJ1-1; without DNA, the TCRdb call of TRBD1 cannot be checked. CDR1 is SEHNR and CDR2 is FQNEAQ in the germline V gene (reference sequence). This CDR3 is 13 amino acids long. CDR3: CASSRGGAAEAFF. The full variable domain, its missing parts supplied by reference TRBV7-9 and TRBJ1-1, is DTGVSQNPRHKITKRGQNVTFRCDPISEHNRLYWYRQTLGQGPEFLTYFQNEAQLEKSRLLSDRFSAERPKGSFSTLEIQRTEQGDSAMYLCASSRGGAAEAFFGQGTRLTVV.

V is TRBV4-3 and J is TRBJ1-4. Germline values: CDR1 LGHNA, CDR2 YSLEER. The CDR3 runs 14 residues. CDR3 in amino acids: CASSQGGMGEKLFF.

CDR3 sequence: CASSHPGVKGIRLYNEQFF. The rearrangement links TRBV12-3 or TRBV12-4 to TRBJ2-1; as DNA is missing, the TRBD1 call by TCRdb cannot be tested. This CDR3 is built from 19 residues.

This chain joins TRBV20-1 and TRBJ2-1; without DNA, the TCRdb call of TRBD2 cannot be checked. Germline V gene data show CDR1 as DFQATT and CDR2 as SNEGSKA (reference sequence). This CDR3 has 16 residues. The CDR3: CSARDSATRGGWEQFF.

This chain connects TRBV10-3 to TRBJ2-7; with no DNA, the TCRdb D assignment of TRBD2 cannot be verified. Germline V gene data show CDR1 as ENHRY and CDR2 as SYGVKD. This CDR3 has 13 amino acids. The chain's CDR3 is CAISGTSADEQYF.

V is TRBV5-1 and J is TRBJ1-1; TCRdb outputs TRBD1, but without DNA this stays unchecked. The CDR3 consists of 12 residues. Germline-derived CDR1 and CDR2 are SGHRS and YFSETQ. The CDR3 reads CASRTAEGEAFF. Supplemented by reference TRBV5-1 and TRBJ1-1, the full variable domain reads KAGVTQTPRYLIKTRGQQVTLSCSPISGHRSVSWYQQTPGQGLQFLFEYFSETQRNKGNFPGRFSGRQFSNSRSEMNVSTLELGDSALYLCASRTAEGEAFFGQGTRLTVV.

CDR3 sequence: CASSQDPGARWDGYTF. This sequence joins TRBV4-3 and TRBJ1-2; lacking DNA, the TRBD1 call made by TCRdb goes unchecked. CDR1 is LGHNA, CDR2 YSLEER, per germline. CDR3 length: 16 residues.

The chain couples TRBV10-2 to TRBJ1-1; with no DNA, the TCRdb D assignment of TRBD1 cannot be verified. CDR1 is WSHSY, CDR2 SAAADI, per germline. The CDR3 is made up of 14 amino acids. CDR3 residues: CASSEQGQDTEAFF.

The rearrangement links TRBV5-1 to TRBJ1-1; TCRdb returns TRBD1, unconfirmable since there is no DNA. The CDR3 spans 15 residues. Germline CDR1 is SGHRS and CDR2 is YFSETQ. The CDR3 region is CASSLLQGADTEAFF. Full variable domain (outside the CDR3, taken from reference TRBV5-1 and TRBJ1-1): KAGVTQTPRYLIKTRGQQVTLSCSPISGHRSVSWYQQTPGQGLQFLFEYFSETQRNKGNFPGRFSGRQFSNSRSEMNVSTLELGDSALYLCASSLLQGADTEAFFGQGTRLTVV.

The genes are TRBV5-1 and TRBJ2-5. CDR3 length: 14 residues. Germline values: CDR1 SGHRS, CDR2 YFSETQ. This chain's CDR3 is CASSLANYMETQYF. The complete variable domain, with remaining parts taken from reference TRBV5-1 and TRBJ2-5, reads KAGVTQTPRYLIKTRGQQVTLSCSPISGHRSVSWYQQTPGQGLQFLFEYFSETQRNKGNFPGRFSGRQFSNSRSEMNVSTLELGDSALYLCASSLANYMETQYFGPGTRLLVL.

The chain joins TRBV5-1 to TRBJ1-1; TCRdb's D call of TRBD1 is untestable without DNA. CDR3 length: 14 amino acids. Germline V gene data show CDR1 as SGHRS and CDR2 as YFSETQ. The CDR3 loop is CASSLEGRGTEAFF.

The V call is TRBV5-1, the J call TRBJ2-5; the D call from TCRdb, TRBD1, cannot be confirmed without DNA. Germline CDR1 SGHRS, CDR2 YFSETQ. The CDR3 spans 16 residues. CDR3 region: CASSGGQGAQRETQYF.

The rearrangement uses TRBV7-2 and TRBJ1-2; TCRdb picks TRBD1, but there is no DNA to check that call. The CDR3 consists of 12 residues. Looked up from germline, CDR1 is SGHTA and CDR2 is FQGNSA. CDR3 amino acids: CASSLRSHGYTF.

The chain links TRBV20-1 to TRBJ2-5; TCRdb reports TRBD2, a call that lacks DNA to check it against. CDR1 and CDR2 (germline): DFQATT, SNEGSKA (reference sequence). The CDR3 has 15 residues. The chain's CDR3 is CSATSTSGSLETQYF.

The chain couples TRBV2 to TRBJ1-5. Looked up from germline, CDR1 is SNHLY and CDR2 is FYNNEI. This CDR3 is built from 14 residues. The CDR3 protein is CASSVDVSNQPQHF.

The chain has TRBV18 and TRBJ2-7; TCRdb's D call of TRBD1 is untestable without DNA. CDR1 and CDR2 from the germline V gene are KGHSH and LQKENI. The CDR3 loop spans 15 amino acids. CDR3 amino acids: CASSPQGQATYEQYF. The full variable domain, in which reference TRBV18 and TRBJ2-7 provide the parts outside the CDR3, is NAGVMQNPRHLVRRRGQEARLRCSPMKGHSHVYWYRQLPEEGLKFMVYLQKENIIDESGMPKERFSAEFPKEGPSILRIQQVVRGDSAAYFCASSPQGQATYEQYFGPGTRLTVT.

The chain links TRBV12-3 or TRBV12-4 to TRBJ2-2. The length of the CDR3 is 16 residues. CDR3 residues: CASTPDIFANTGELFF.

The J gene is TRBJ2-7, the V gene TRBV12-3 or TRBV12-4; the D call from TCRdb, TRBD2, cannot be confirmed without DNA. The CDR3 is made up of 13 amino acids. The CDR3 is CASSFGRAYEQYF.

This chain joins TRBV5-1 and TRBJ2-7; TCRdb outputs TRBD1, but without DNA this stays unchecked. The CDR3 is 14 residues long. Looked up from germline, CDR1 is SGHRS and CDR2 is YFSETQ. CDR3 residues: CASSTGTGVYEQYF.

This rearrangement joins TRBV6-1 to TRBJ1-2; there is no DNA to check the TCRdb D call of TRBD1. CDR3 length: 13 residues. CDR1 and CDR2 (germline): MNHNS, SASEGT. The CDR3 region is CASRAGTGYGYTF.

The CDR3 loop is CASSIPGANVLTF. The V gene is TRBV19, the J gene TRBJ2-6. Germline CDR1 and CDR2: LNHDA and SQIVND (reference sequence). The CDR3 has 13 amino acids.

This rearrangement joins TRBV15 to TRBJ2-7; TCRdb indicates TRBD2, and absent DNA this call remains unverified. Looked up from germline, CDR1 is LNHNV and CDR2 is YYDKDF (reference sequence). The CDR3 is 16 amino acids. The CDR3 is CATSVRGSGRSHEQYF.

CDR3 amino acids: CASSIRSTGANVLTF. The gene calls are TRBV19 and TRBJ2-6; the D call from TCRdb, TRBD2, cannot be confirmed without DNA. The CDR3 has 15 amino acids. Germline V gene lookup returns CDR1 LNHDA and CDR2 SQIVND (reference sequence). Using reference TRBV19 and TRBJ2-6 for the parts outside the CDR3, the full variable domain is DGGITQSPKYLFRKEGQNVTLSCEQNLNHDAMYWYRQDPGQGLRLIYYSQIVNDFQKGDIAEGYSVSREKKESFPLTVTSAQKNPTAFYLCASSIRSTGANVLTFGAGSRLTVL.

The gene calls are TRBV2 and TRBJ2-1. Germline V lookup: CDR1 SNHLY, CDR2 FYNNEI. The CDR3 length is 14 residues. CDR3 region: CASSVESSYNEQFF.

The chain employs TRBV19 and TRBJ2-2. CDR1 is LNHDA and CDR2 is SQIVND in the germline V gene (reference sequence). The length of the CDR3 is 13 residues. This CDR3 reads CASSILGTGELFF.

The CDR3 spells CASSVGFGPNQPQHF. This chain connects TRBV9 to TRBJ1-5. CDR1 is SGDLS, CDR2 YYNGEE, per germline. The CDR3 runs 15 residues.

The chain uses TRBV6-1 and TRBJ2-1; the D gene TCRdb calls, TRBD2, cannot be checked with no DNA. Germline V gene sequence: CDR1 MNHNS, CDR2 SASEGT. There are 14 residues in the CDR3. The CDR3 protein is CASKLAGGHNEQFF.